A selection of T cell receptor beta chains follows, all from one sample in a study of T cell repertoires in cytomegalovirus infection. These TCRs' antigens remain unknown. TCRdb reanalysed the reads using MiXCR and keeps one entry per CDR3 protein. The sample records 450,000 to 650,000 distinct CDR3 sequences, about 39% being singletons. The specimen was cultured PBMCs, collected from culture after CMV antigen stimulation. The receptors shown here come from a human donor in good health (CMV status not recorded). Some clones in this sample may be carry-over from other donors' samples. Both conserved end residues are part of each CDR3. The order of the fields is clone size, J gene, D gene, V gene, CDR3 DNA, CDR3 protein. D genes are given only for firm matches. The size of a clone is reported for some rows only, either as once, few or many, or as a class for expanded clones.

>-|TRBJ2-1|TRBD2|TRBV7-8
TGTGCCAGCAGCGTTAGGGGTACTAGCGGGAGTAATGAGCAGTTCTTC
CASSVRGTSGSNEQFF
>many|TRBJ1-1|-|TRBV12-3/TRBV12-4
TGTGCCAGCAGCCGACACGGGGGCCTGAACACTGAAGCTTTCTTT
CASSRHGGLNTEAFF
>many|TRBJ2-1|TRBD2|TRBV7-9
TGTGCCAGCAGCTTAGTAGGCGTGGGCGGGAGTGATGAGCAGTTCTTC
CASSLVGVGGSDEQFF
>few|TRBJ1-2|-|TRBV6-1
TGTGCCAGCAGAGGGACGGTAGGGTATGGCTACACCTTC
CASRGTVGYGYTF
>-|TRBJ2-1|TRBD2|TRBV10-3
TGTGCCATCAGTGATACACTAGCGGGTACAGCCTACAATGAGCAGTTCTTC
CAISDTLAGTAYNEQFF
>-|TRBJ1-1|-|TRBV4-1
TGCGCCAGCAGCCACCGATCGACAGCGGGAAGGACTGAAGCTTTCTTT
CASSHRSTAGRTEAFF
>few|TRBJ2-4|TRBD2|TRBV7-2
TGTGCCAGCAGCTTTAGCGGGGGGGCCGCCAAAAACATTCAGTACTTC
CASSFSGGAAKNIQYF
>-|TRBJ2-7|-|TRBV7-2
TGTGCCAGCAGTCCACCTTTGCAGCTGGTCTACGAGCAGTACTTC
CASSPPLQLVYEQYF
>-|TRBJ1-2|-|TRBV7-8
TGTGCCAGCAGCACCGGGGCAGGCTATGGCTACACCTTC
CASSTGAGYGYTF
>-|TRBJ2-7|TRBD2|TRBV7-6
TGTGCCAGCAGCTTTCGAGAGGGACTAGCGGGAATAAACGAGCAGTACTTC
CASSFREGLAGINEQYF
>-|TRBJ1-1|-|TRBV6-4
TGTGCCAGCAGGGCCGGGACGGCGAACACTGAAGCTTTCTTT
CASRAGTANTEAFF
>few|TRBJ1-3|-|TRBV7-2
TGTGCCAGCAGCTTACGGGAGTCTGGAAACACCATATATTTT
CASSLRESGNTIYF
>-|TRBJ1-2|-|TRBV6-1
TGTGCCAGCCTGGGGGGAGGCTTAGGAGGCTACACCTTC
CASLGGGLGGYTF
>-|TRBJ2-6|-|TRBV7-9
TGTGCCAGCAGCTTAGCGTTGGGCCCGGTGAACGTCCTGACTTTC
CASSLALGPVNVLTF
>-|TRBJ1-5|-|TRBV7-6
TGTGCCAGCAGCTTAGCACCAGTGGCACCCCAGCATTTT
CASSLAPVAPQHF
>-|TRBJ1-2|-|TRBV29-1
TGCAGCGTTGCACGGTGGGGCAGCGAAAACTATGGCTACACCTTC
CSVARWGSENYGYTF
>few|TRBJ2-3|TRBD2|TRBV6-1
TGTGCCAGCAGTGCCCAACTAGCGGGGGTGACAGATACGCAGTATTTT
CASSAQLAGVTDTQYF
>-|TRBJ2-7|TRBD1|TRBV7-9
TGTGCCAGCAGCCCAATTGGGGGACAGGACTCCTACGAGCAGTACTTC
CASSPIGGQDSYEQYF
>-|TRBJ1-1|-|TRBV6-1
TGTGCCAGCAGTGAAGAGGGGGGAAGCACTGAAGCTTTCTTT
CASSEEGGSTEAFF
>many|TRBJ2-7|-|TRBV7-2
TGTGCCAGCAGCTTAGTCGGCCAGTACGAGCAGTACTTC
CASSLVGQYEQYF
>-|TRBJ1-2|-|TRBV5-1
TGCGCCAGCAGCTTGGACGATGTTGGCTACACCTTC
CASSLDDVGYTF
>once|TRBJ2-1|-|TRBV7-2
TGTGCCAGCAGCCTTCACGGGGCAGGGGGGAATGAGCAGTTCTTC
CASSLHGAGGNEQFF
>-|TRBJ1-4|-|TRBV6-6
TGTGCCAGCAGTTACAGGACAGTAGGTGAAAAACTGTTTTTT
CASSYRTVGEKLFF
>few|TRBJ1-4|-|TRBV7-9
TGTGCCAGCAGCCCTTTCTCAGGACGGGAAAAACTGTTTTTT
CASSPFSGREKLFF
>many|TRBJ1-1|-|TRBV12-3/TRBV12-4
TGTGCCAGCAGTTTAGCGGGGGATAGGGGACCGAACACTGAAGCTTTCTTT
CASSLAGDRGPNTEAFF
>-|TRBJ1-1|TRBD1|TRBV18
TGTGCCAGCTCACCGACAGGGGAGAACACTGAAGCTTTCTTT
CASSPTGENTEAFF
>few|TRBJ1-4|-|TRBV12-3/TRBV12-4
TGTGCCAGCAGTGCCTCGGGGGGTGGCGAAAAACTGTTTTTT
CASSASGGGEKLFF
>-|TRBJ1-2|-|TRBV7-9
TGTGCCAGCAGCTTAGCGCAGGGCATTGGCTACACCTTC
CASSLAQGIGYTF
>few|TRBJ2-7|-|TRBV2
TGTGCCAGTAACCGGAGGGTTTCCTACGAGCAGTACTTC
CASNRRVSYEQYF
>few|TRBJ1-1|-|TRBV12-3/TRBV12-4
TGTGCCAGCAGCGCTTGGGCTACCACGACAGCTGAAGCTTTCTTT
CASSAWATTTAEAFF
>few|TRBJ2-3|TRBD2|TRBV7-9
TGTGCCAGCAGCTTACTGGCTAGCGGGGGAGGAGGTACGCAGTATTTT
CASSLLASGGGGTQYF
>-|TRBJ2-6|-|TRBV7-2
TGTGCCCAGCCGCAGTGGGGGGCCAACGTCCTGACTTTC
CAQPQWGANVLTF
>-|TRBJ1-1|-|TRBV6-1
TGTGCCAGCAGTGAAGTGGCAGCTGAAGCTTTCTTT
CASSEVAAEAFF
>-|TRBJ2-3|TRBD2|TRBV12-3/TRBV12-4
TGTGCCAGCAGCCGTACTAGCGGGAGGGAGTCGGGTGGAGATACGCAGTATTTT
CASSRTSGRESGGDTQYF
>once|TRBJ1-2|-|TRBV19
TGTGCCAGTACCCACGCCGACGAAGCCCCTATCTATGGCTACACCTTC
CASTHADEAPIYGYTF
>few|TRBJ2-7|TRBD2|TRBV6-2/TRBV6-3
TGTGCCAGCAGGCGCGGGACTAGCGGGAGGGCCCAAGATCGGGACGAGCAGTACTTC
CASRRGTSGRAQDRDEQYF
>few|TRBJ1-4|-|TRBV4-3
TGCGCCAGCAGCCAGTTCCAGGGAGCAACTAATGAAAAACTGTTTTTT
CASSQFQGATNEKLFF
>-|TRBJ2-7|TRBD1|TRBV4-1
TGCGCCAGCAGCCTGGACAGGGTGGGCCACGAGCAGTACTTC
CASSLDRVGHEQYF
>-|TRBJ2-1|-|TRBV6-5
TGTGCCAGCGCCCCAGCAGTTGTTAGCACTCCAGGGGACACCGGTGAGCAGTTCTTC
CASAPAVVSTPGDTGEQFF
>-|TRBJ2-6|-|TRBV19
TGTGCCAGTACCCCGTTTAGGGGCTCTGGGGCCAACGTCCTGACTTTC
CASTPFRGSGANVLTF
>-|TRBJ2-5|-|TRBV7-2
TGTGCCAGCAGCTTAAAGATTAGCGGACAAGGGGGAGAGACCCAGTACTTC
CASSLKISGQGGETQYF
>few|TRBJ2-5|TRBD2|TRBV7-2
TGTGCCAGCCGCCCGACTAGCGCCCAAGAGACCCAGTACTTC
CASRPTSAQETQYF
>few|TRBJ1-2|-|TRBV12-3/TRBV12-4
TGTGCCAGCAGCTCCACAGGGTGGGGATCCTATGGCTACACCTTC
CASSSTGWGSYGYTF
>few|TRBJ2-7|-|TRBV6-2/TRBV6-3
TGTGCCAGCAGTTACGTCCCGGGACTCTCCTACGAGCAGTACTTC
CASSYVPGLSYEQYF
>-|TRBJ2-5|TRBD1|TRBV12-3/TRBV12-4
TGTGCCAGCAGTTTGCCACAGGGGGCCCAAGAGACCCAGTACTTC
CASSLPQGAQETQYF
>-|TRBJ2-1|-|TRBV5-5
TGTGCCAGCCTCATCGGGGGAAGCTCCTACAATGAGCAGTTCTTC
CASLIGGSSYNEQFF
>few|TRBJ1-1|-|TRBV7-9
TGTGCCAGCAGCCCCGGGGGCGAAGTTTGGACTGAAGCTTTCTTT
CASSPGGEVWTEAFF
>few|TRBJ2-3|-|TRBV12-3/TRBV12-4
TGTGCCAGCAGTGTAACTCGTGGAGATACGCAGTATTTT
CASSVTRGDTQYF
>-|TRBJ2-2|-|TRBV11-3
TGTGCCAGCAGCTTAGATGGACTTTCAAGGGAGCTGTTTTTT
CASSLDGLSRELFF